The following is a T cell receptor (beta chain) sequence with its context. Its antigen is not identified. There are 17 residues in the CDR3. The trim removed 1 base at V and 0 bases at J, leaving 5 bases unmatched. The germline V gene has CDR1 SGHRS and CDR2 YFSETQ. The study ran its PCR with 60 Vbeta and 13 Jbeta primers. Profiling relied on immunoSEQ multiplex PCR, and the TCRdb table lists in-frame clones only, not all of them. The data contain under 200,000 clones, around 79% of them seen just once; the ten biggest clones take up around 0.69%. This sample stems from a study of cytomegalovirus exposure and HLA in healthy donors. Findings of the study overall: Later work associated fewer than 20,000 TCR beta sequences with HLA alleles at 0.05 false discovery rate.

The sequencing sample was made of PBMCs. The sequence was collected from a woman aged 40 to 49 in good health and CMV-seronegative. The chain recombines TRBV5-1 with TRBJ2-1; TRBD2 matches at 9 bases. The CDR3 loop reads CASSLRLADPSYNEQFF. CDR3 nucleotides: TGCGCCAGCAGCTTGCGACTAGCGGACCCCTCCTACAATGAGCAGTTCTTC.